These T cell receptor beta chains were read from a single sample in a study of blood T cell repertoires in COVID-19. Produced via immunoSEQ multiplex PCR; TCRdb's table is partial and in-frame only. This repertoire shows over 150,000 clones, under 95% found once; its top ten account for roughly 2%. Sample: peripheral blood. Receptor source: a man aged 18 to 29 with acute or convalescent COVID-19. Each CDR3 is given without its conserved first and last residue. The order of the fields is V gene, clone size, CDR3 length, J gene, CDR3 protein. Size is stated for part of the rows, as once, few or many counts, or as a class when the clone is expanded.

V gene: TRBV5-1; clone size: -; CDR3 length: 10; J gene: TRBJ2-3; CDR3 protein: ASSFLTDTQY
V gene: TRBV7-8; clone size: -; CDR3 length: 15; J gene: TRBJ1-6; CDR3 protein: ASSHTMARSYNSPLH
V gene: TRBV19; clone size: -; CDR3 length: 11; J gene: TRBJ1-1; CDR3 protein: ASSIPGGVEAF
V gene: TRBV24-1; clone size: few; CDR3 length: 14; J gene: TRBJ2-2; CDR3 protein: ATSPRGGGNTGELF
V gene: TRBV4-2; clone size: -; CDR3 length: 14; J gene: TRBJ2-3; CDR3 protein: ASSQGALTGTDTQY
V gene: TRBV7-8; clone size: few; CDR3 length: 14; J gene: TRBJ2-5; CDR3 protein: ASSSSGTGQGETQY
V gene: TRBV6-6; clone size: -; CDR3 length: 14; J gene: TRBJ1-5; CDR3 protein: ASSYPGTGTNQPQH
V gene: TRBV14; clone size: -; CDR3 length: 16; J gene: TRBJ2-2; CDR3 protein: ASSRGLAGGANTGELF
V gene: TRBV19; clone size: -; CDR3 length: 10; J gene: TRBJ1-2; CDR3 protein: ASRETVDGYT
V gene: TRBV19; clone size: once; CDR3 length: 13; J gene: TRBJ2-1; CDR3 protein: ASSGAGGPSHEQF
V gene: TRBV12-3/TRBV12-4; clone size: -; CDR3 length: 10; J gene: TRBJ1-1; CDR3 protein: AIDRVNTEAF
V gene: TRBV11-2; clone size: -; CDR3 length: 13; J gene: TRBJ1-5; CDR3 protein: ASSLREGLNQPQH
V gene: TRBV25-1; clone size: -; CDR3 length: 13; J gene: TRBJ1-1; CDR3 protein: ASTRTSASPTEAF
V gene: TRBV5-4; clone size: -; CDR3 length: 13; J gene: TRBJ2-7; CDR3 protein: ASSLGSTQTYEQY
V gene: TRBV5-1; clone size: -; CDR3 length: 12; J gene: TRBJ1-2; CDR3 protein: ASSMTGVNYGYT
V gene: TRBV19; clone size: -; CDR3 length: 11; J gene: TRBJ1-2; CDR3 protein: ASTLLGAEGYT
V gene: TRBV19; clone size: -; CDR3 length: 12; J gene: TRBJ2-7; CDR3 protein: ASSEAGKVYEQY
V gene: TRBV4-2; clone size: -; CDR3 length: 14; J gene: TRBJ1-3; CDR3 protein: ASSPGTGVAGNTIY
V gene: TRBV2; clone size: -; CDR3 length: 11; J gene: TRBJ2-1; CDR3 protein: ASSADRANEQF
V gene: TRBV6-5; clone size: -; CDR3 length: 11; J gene: TRBJ1-2; CDR3 protein: ATHARDRAGYT
V gene: TRBV25-1; clone size: -; CDR3 length: 14; J gene: TRBJ2-7; CDR3 protein: ASSELQGGKAYEQY
V gene: TRBV10-2; clone size: few; CDR3 length: 14; J gene: TRBJ1-2; CDR3 protein: ASSDSAGTGDYGYT
V gene: TRBV7-2; clone size: -; CDR3 length: 13; J gene: TRBJ1-2; CDR3 protein: ASSSATKGSDGYT
V gene: TRBV10-3; clone size: once; CDR3 length: 13; J gene: TRBJ2-7; CDR3 protein: AISESTSRSYEQY
V gene: TRBV4-2; clone size: -; CDR3 length: 14; J gene: TRBJ2-7; CDR3 protein: ASSGGTSGKSYEQY
V gene: TRBV7-7; clone size: -; CDR3 length: 12; J gene: TRBJ2-1; CDR3 protein: ASSSIGQGGEQF
V gene: TRBV6-1; clone size: -; CDR3 length: 14; J gene: TRBJ2-5; CDR3 protein: ASSERGRQSRETQY
V gene: TRBV30; clone size: -; CDR3 length: 12; J gene: TRBJ1-4; CDR3 protein: AWSVTGVGEKLF
V gene: TRBV12-3/TRBV12-4; clone size: -; CDR3 length: 10; J gene: TRBJ1-1; CDR3 protein: ASSLTGNKAF
V gene: TRBV10-1; clone size: -; CDR3 length: 15; J gene: TRBJ2-1; CDR3 protein: ASSAPGLAGANNEQL
V gene: TRBV2; clone size: -; CDR3 length: 11; J gene: TRBJ1-1; CDR3 protein: ASRLDGGPEAF
V gene: TRBV19; clone size: -; CDR3 length: 11; J gene: TRBJ2-7; CDR3 protein: ASSRDSTYEQY
V gene: TRBV14; clone size: -; CDR3 length: 18; J gene: TRBJ2-3; CDR3 protein: ASSRIRLAGAPKVWDTQY
V gene: TRBV7-9; clone size: -; CDR3 length: 14; J gene: TRBJ2-1; CDR3 protein: ASSLLAGTLPAEQF
V gene: TRBV5-1; clone size: -; CDR3 length: 14; J gene: TRBJ1-4; CDR3 protein: ASSSGQGSKNEKLF
V gene: TRBV6-1; clone size: once; CDR3 length: 15; J gene: TRBJ2-6; CDR3 protein: ASSAIAGGTGANVLT
V gene: TRBV19; clone size: -; CDR3 length: 13; J gene: TRBJ2-1; CDR3 protein: ASNDEGGRYNEQF
V gene: TRBV5-1; clone size: -; CDR3 length: 12; J gene: TRBJ2-1; CDR3 protein: ASSLGTAYNEQF
V gene: TRBV4-1; clone size: -; CDR3 length: 13; J gene: TRBJ2-1; CDR3 protein: ASSSRDRPYNEQF
V gene: TRBV27; clone size: once; CDR3 length: 11; J gene: TRBJ1-2; CDR3 protein: ASSWDRAGGYT
V gene: TRBV7-7; clone size: -; CDR3 length: 12; J gene: TRBJ2-2; CDR3 protein: ASSLGGPTGELF
V gene: TRBV10-2; clone size: -; CDR3 length: 13; J gene: TRBJ1-1; CDR3 protein: ASSDLGGADTEAF
V gene: TRBV20-1; clone size: -; CDR3 length: 9; J gene: TRBJ1-2; CDR3 protein: SASRTGGYT
V gene: TRBV29-1; clone size: -; CDR3 length: 11; J gene: TRBJ1-3; CDR3 protein: SVAQGIGNTIY
V gene: TRBV5-6; clone size: -; CDR3 length: 10; J gene: TRBJ1-4; CDR3 protein: ASSSYNEKLF
V gene: TRBV19; clone size: -; CDR3 length: 12; J gene: TRBJ1-1; CDR3 protein: ASSINSGWTEAF
V gene: TRBV14; clone size: -; CDR3 length: 17; J gene: TRBJ2-3; CDR3 protein: ASSQVPGVEGGHFNTQY
V gene: TRBV7-9; clone size: once; CDR3 length: 11; J gene: TRBJ2-1; CDR3 protein: ASSSGLADEQF